The clone carrying this TCR beta chain was seen a handful of times. Antigen unknown. This sample is part of a study of vaccination and CD4 T cells after COVID-19. The overall study: For post-vaccine samples, collection took place a median approximately 72 days after dose two, ranging from 14 to 241. Study results and limitations: A median 86.3% of convalescent patients' SARS-CoV-2-reactive clones emerged only after vaccination.

The Oncomine TCR Beta short-read assay generated sequence data from the DNA of cultured CD4+ T cells. Cultured CD4+ T cells were the source of extracted genomic DNA. TCRdb re-derived calls from the PCR reads in MiXCR, one entry per CDR3 protein. The sample includes around 19,000 distinct CDR3 sequences, less than 30% of them seen just once. Regarding treatment: roughly 11-day PBMC culture with coronavirus spike peptide pools or control peptides (ViraFEST assay). Germline lookup yields CDR1 MNHNS and CDR2 SASEGT. V was clipped by 6 bases and J by 3 bases, with 21 bases between them. The CDR3 totals 16 residues.

This clonotype was obtained from a human donor with COVID-19. The chain combines TRBV6-1 with TRBJ2-7; either TRBD1 or TRBD2 may fit D (5 bases each). The sequencing input was cultured CD4+ T cells from blood. CDR3 in amino acids: CASSLYRRGPGYEQYF. In DNA form, the CDR3 reads TGTGCCAGCAGCCTATACAGGAGAGGGCCGGGCTACGAGCAGTACTTC.